The 19 T cell receptor beta chains below come from one sample, sequenced in a study of cytomegalovirus exposure and HLA in healthy donors. With 60 Vbeta and 13 Jbeta primers, the PCR was carried out. TCRdb's table, derived via immunoSEQ multiplex PCR, lists solely in-frame clones and lacks some. Of under 200,000 clones in the sample, less than 90% were seen once. The sequencing input was PBMCs. Receptor source: a woman aged 25 to 45 in good health and CMV-seronegative.

In regard to this clone: In the same sample, other DNA sequences code for this CDR3. The chain couples TRBV29-1 to TRBJ1-1; 7 bases match TRBD1. V shed 7 bases and J 2 bases; nucleotides not matched to a gene: 13. The germline CDR1 and CDR2 sequences are SQVTM and ANQGSEA. The CDR3 length is 15 residues. CDR3 DNA sequence: TGCAGCGCCGTAGACAGGGTGATCTTAAACACTGAAGCTTTCTTT. Translated, it gives CSAVDRVILNTEAFF.

The V call is TRBV28, the J call TRBJ2-3, with D tentatively TRBD1 (6 bases). V lost 6 bases and J 2 bases, leaving 9 bases between the germline ends. From germline, CDR1 is MDHEN and CDR2 SYDVKM. This CDR3 spans 13 amino acids. The CDR3 protein is CASRGGNTDTQYF. CDR3 nucleotides: TGTGCCAGCAGAGGGGGAAACACAGATACGCAGTATTTT. Variable domain in full (rest from reference TRBV28 and TRBJ2-3): DVKVTQSSRYLVKRTGEKVFLECVQDMDHENMFWYRQDPGLGLRLIYFSYDVKMKEKGDIPEGYSVSREKKERFSLILESASTNQTSMYLCASRGGNTDTQYFGPGTRLTVL.

V gene TRBV7-9 combines with J gene TRBJ2-7, with D tentatively TRBD2 (5 bases). V lost 3 bases and J lost 2, with 14 bases in between. Per the germline V gene, CDR1 is SEHNR and CDR2 is FQNEAQ (reference sequence). There are 15 residues in the CDR3. In DNA, the CDR3 is TGTGCCAGCAGCTTTTCGGGGATTCAGACCTACGAGCAGTACTTC. This translates into CASSFSGIQTYEQYF.

The chain is built from TRBV2 and TRBJ1-2; D is unresolved. V lost 4 bases, J lost 3 bases, and 9 bases lay in between. This CDR3 is built from 13 residues. The germline gives CDR1 SNHLY, CDR2 FYNNEI. The CDR3 sequence: CASSASQDYGYTF. The CDR3 nucleotides are TGTGCCAGCAGTGCTTCTCAGGACTATGGCTACACCTTC.

CDR3 coding DNA: TGTGCCAGCAGTCTAGGGCCCCTAGCGGGCTCCTACGAGCAGTACTTC. It encodes CASSLGPLAGSYEQYF. V gene TRBV28 combines with J gene TRBJ2-7; the match to TRBD2 covers 8 bases. Per germline, CDR1 MDHEN and CDR2 SYDVKM. The length of the CDR3 is 16 residues. Trimming cost V 5 bases and J 0 bases; bases outside gene matches: 9.

V is TRBV6-6 and J is TRBJ2-7; a weak D match, TRBD1 (5 bases). The CDR3 loop spans 15 amino acids. Germline CDR1 MNHNY, CDR2 SVGAGI (reference sequence). The ends were cut back, 0 bases at V and 7 bases at J, with 16 bases in the middle. This CDR3 reads CASSYSASAGWEQYF. CDR3 DNA: TGTGCCAGCAGTTACTCCGCCTCGGCAGGGTGGGAGCAGTACTTC.

The rearrangement uses TRBV6-5 and TRBJ2-1, with D possibly matching TRBD1 (6 bases). This CDR3 is 13 amino acids long. The germline CDR1 and CDR2 sequences are MNHEY and SVGAGI. The V gene lost 10 bases and the J gene lost 8 bases, with 18 bases spanning the gap. CDR3 in amino acids: CAIARGGSHEQFF. For the CDR3, the DNA is TGTGCCATTGCGCGTGGGGGCAGCCATGAGCAGTTCTTC.

Notes on this clone: The identical CDR3 is also encoded by other nucleotide sequences in the sample. The rearrangement joins TRBV28 to TRBJ2-6, with D uncertain. The CDR3 consists of 15 residues. Between the trimmed V and J ends, which lost 3 bases and 1 base, there was a span of 7 bases. Germline CDR1 MDHEN, CDR2 SYDVKM. DNA of the CDR3: TGTGCCAGCAGTTTTGGCGGTTCTGGGGCCAACGTCCTGACTTTC. Translated, it gives CASSFGGSGANVLTF.

V usage is TRBV5-6 and J usage is TRBJ1-1, with 8 bases fitting TRBD1. The CDR3 totals 16 residues. Per the germline V gene, CDR1 is SGHDT and CDR2 is YYEEEE. V shed 4 bases and J 0 bases; nucleotides not matched to a gene: 8. DNA for the CDR3: TGTGCCAGCAGCCCTGGGACAGGAAGGATGAACACTGAAGCTTTCTTT. Amino acids: CASSPGTGRMNTEAFF.

CDR3 DNA: TGCGCCAGCACGGTTATCCTGGACACCGGGGAGCTGTTTTTT. Its protein product is CASTVILDTGELFF. The V gene is TRBV10-2, the J gene TRBJ2-2; no clear D. The length of the CDR3 is 14 residues. The germline V gene has CDR1 WSHSY and CDR2 SAAADI. The ends were cut back, 7 bases at V and 3 bases at J, with 12 bases in the middle.

J is TRBJ1-5 and V is TRBV28; TRBD1 might be the D (5 bases). This CDR3 is 15 amino acids long. V lost 4 bases and J lost 4, with 14 bases in between. Germline V CDR1 and CDR2: MDHEN, SYDVKM. In nucleotides, the CDR3 is TGTGCCAGCAGTTCAGGTCGACGGGGGAATCAGCCCCAGCATTTT. Translated, it gives CASSSGRRGNQPQHF.

This clone was recorded only once. This chain links TRBV28 with TRBJ2-3, with 10 bases fitting TRBD2. V shed 3 bases, J shed 3 bases, and the junction held 3 bases outside the gene matches. CDR3 length: 15 amino acids. From germline, CDR1 is MDHEN and CDR2 SYDVKM. The CDR3 spells CASSLLAGETDTQYF. The DNA for the CDR3 is TGTGCCAGCAGTTTGCTAGCGGGAGAGACAGATACGCAGTATTTT.

This clone showed up just a few times. The rearrangement joins TRBV2 to TRBJ1-2; D gene unclear. The germline V gene encodes CDR1 SNHLY and CDR2 FYNNEI. The CDR3 runs to 13 residues. Trimming took off 3 bases at V and 4 bases at J, with 9 bases between the two ends. The CDR3 DNA reads as TGTGCCAGCAGTGACACTGCTACCTATGGCTACACCTTC. Translating it yields CASSDTATYGYTF.

The chain combines TRBV27 with TRBJ2-1; TRBD1 matches at 9 bases. The CDR3 has 17 residues. Germline V gives CDR1 MNHEY, CDR2 SMNVEV (reference sequence). V lost 0 bases, J lost 5 bases, and 8 bases stayed unmatched. The CDR3 protein is CASSLSWDRAFHNEQFF. In nucleotides, the CDR3 is TGTGCCAGCAGTTTATCGTGGGACAGGGCCTTTCACAATGAGCAGTTCTTC.

This chain connects TRBV4-1 to TRBJ2-7; 7 positions match TRBD1. This CDR3 region has 14 residues. With 0 bases clipped from V and 3 bases from J, the junction kept 2 bases outside the gene matches. The germline V gene has CDR1 MGHRA and CDR2 YSYEKL. CDR3 DNA: TGCGCCAGCAGCCAAGAAGGGACAGTCTACGAGCAGTACTTC. Translating it yields CASSQEGTVYEQYF.

This clone was seen only once. The rearrangement links TRBV2 to TRBJ2-3; TRBD2 matches 10 bases. Trimming took 2 bases from V and 5 from J; bases not matched to a gene: 4. Looked up from germline, CDR1 is SNHLY and CDR2 is FYNNEI. This CDR3 is built from 15 residues. The CDR3 bases are TGTGCCAGCAGTGAACTAGCGGGAGTGCTAGATACGCAGTATTTT. Its protein product is CASSELAGVLDTQYF. The whole variable domain, filled in from reference TRBV2 and TRBJ2-3, reads EPEVTQTPSHQVTQMGQEVILRCVPISNHLYFYWYRQILGQKVEFLVSFYNNEISEKSEIFDDQFSVERPDGSNFTLKIRSTKLEDSAMYFCASSELAGVLDTQYFGPGTRLTVL.

The chain recombines TRBV7-9 with TRBJ2-3; 10 bases fit TRBD2. Trimming took 5 bases from V and 5 from J; bases not matched to a gene: 13. Germline V CDR1 and CDR2: SEHNR, FQNEAQ (reference sequence). The CDR3 has 17 residues. The chain's CDR3 is CASSLGSLAGEGDTQYF. The CDR3 DNA is TGTGCCAGCAGCCTCGGGAGTCTAGCGGGGGAGGGAGATACGCAGTATTTT.

The V call is TRBV5-1, the J call TRBJ1-1, with D perhaps TRBD1 (6 bases). Trimming stripped 4 bases from V and 7 bases from J, with 20 bases between. CDR1 and CDR2 (germline): SGHRS, YFSETQ. There are 15 residues in the CDR3. The CDR3, as DNA: TGCGCCAGCAGCCTACAGGGTCACGGGGGGGGTGAAGCTTTCTTT. Amino acids: CASSLQGHGGGEAFF.

CDR3 amino acids: CASSISPDTQYF. CDR3 sequence (DNA): TGTGCCAGCTCCATTTCCCCAGATACGCAGTATTTT. The V call is TRBV9, the J call TRBJ2-3; unclear D gene. The germline V gene encodes CDR1 SGDLS and CDR2 YYNGEE. V was shortened by 7 bases and J by 4 bases, with 10 bases between the two germline ends. CDR3 size: 12 residues. Full variable domain (missing parts from reference TRBV9 and TRBJ2-3): DSGVTQTPKHLITATGQRVTLRCSPRSGDLSVYWYQQSLDQGLQFLIQYYNGEERAKGNILERFSAQQFPDLHSELNLSSLELGDSALYFCASSISPDTQYFGPGTRLTVL.